This entry lists 10 T cell receptor beta chains sequenced from one sample in a study of human T cells and chemical hapten exposure. Time point of the sample: patch test 1, 2 weeks after DPC sensitization. This sample's treatment: therapeutic diphenylcyclopropenone sensitization with weekly scalp DPC. From the RACE reads, TCRdb called clonotypes with MiXCR, one entry per CDR3 protein. The table records tens of thousands of distinct CDR3 sequences, approximately 8.6% of them present only once. The sequences come from whole blood, collected in connection with sensitization to the hapten diphenylcyclopropenone (DPC). The receptor source for this set is a woman in her forties with alopecia areata. Some clones in this sample may be carry-over from other donors' samples.

J is TRBJ2-1 and V is TRBV28; 9 nucleotides agree with TRBD2. CDR1 and CDR2 (germline): MDHEN, SYDVKM. V lost 4 bases and J lost 7; bases outside the gene matches: 5. This CDR3 region has 14 residues. The CDR3 region is CASSWTSVRNEQFF. CDR3 in DNA: TGTGCCAGCAGTTGGACTAGCGTGAGGAATGAGCAGTTCTTC.

This clonotype showed up many times. The V gene is TRBV18, the J gene TRBJ1-1, with TRBD1 identical over 7 bases. The CDR3 has 16 amino acids. The germline V gene encodes CDR1 KGHSH and CDR2 LQKENI. With V trimmed by 2 bases and J by 4 bases, 10 bases remained unmatched. The DNA for the CDR3 is TGTGCCAGCTCACCAGTGGCAGGGGGAGGGGGCACTGAAGCTTTCTTT. Its protein product is CASSPVAGGGGTEAFF.

Ten or more counts support this clonotype. The chain joins TRBV9 to TRBJ1-2, with a tentative D call TRBD1 (6 bases). This CDR3 has 14 amino acids. Germline assignment: CDR1 SGDLS and CDR2 YYNGEE. Trimming removed 3 bases at V and 2 bases at J, with 11 bases between. The CDR3 sequence: CASSDSGQNYGYTF. Here the CDR3 DNA reads TGTGCCAGCAGCGACTCAGGACAGAACTATGGCTACACCTTC.

This clonotype was picked up a small number of times. This sequence joins TRBV5-1 and TRBJ2-3; D is unresolved. The germline CDR1 and CDR2 sequences are SGHRS and YFSETQ. Trimming cost V 1 base and J 2 bases, with 11 bases left between them. The CDR3 spans 15 residues. The CDR3 DNA reads TGCGCCAGCAGCTTGTGGCCGCAGCCCACAGATACGCAGTATTTT. This translates into CASSLWPQPTDTQYF.

This clonotype was counted at least ten times. The gene calls are TRBV20-1 and TRBJ1-2; no clear D gene. Trimming left V 0 bases short and J 6 bases short, with 11 bases between. The CDR3 loop spans 13 amino acids. CDR1 and CDR2 from the germline V gene are DFQATT and SNEGSKA (reference sequence). The CDR3 DNA follows: TGCAGTGCTAGAGATCGGTACGAGGATGGCTACACCTTC. The encoded protein is CSARDRYEDGYTF.

This clonotype was counted ten times or more. This chain joins TRBV5-5 and TRBJ2-2, with D unclear. The CDR3 has 15 residues. From germline, CDR1 is SGHKS and CDR2 YYEKEE (reference sequence). Trimming took off 2 bases at V and 3 bases at J, with 11 bases between the two ends. The CDR3 spells CASSFWTDYTGELFF. CDR3 DNA sequence: TGTGCCAGCAGCTTCTGGACCGATTACACCGGGGAGCTGTTTTTT. The variable domain in full, completed from reference TRBV5-5 and TRBJ2-2, reads DAGVTQSPTHLIKTRGQQVTLRCSPISGHKSVSWYQQVLGQGPQFIFQYYEKEERGRGNFPDRFSARQFPNYSSELNVNALLLGDSALYLCASSFWTDYTGELFFGEGSRLTVL.

This clonotype has just a few counts. This chain links TRBV4-2 with TRBJ1-2, with D possibly matching TRBD1 (6 bases). V lost 4 bases and J lost 0, with 9 bases in between. There are 14 residues in the CDR3. Germline lookup yields CDR1 LGHNA and CDR2 YNFKEQ. CDR3 bases: TGTGCCAGCAGCCCGGACAGCGCTAACTATGGCTACACCTTC. Residues: CASSPDSANYGYTF.

This clonotype was recorded at least ten times. The rearrangement joins TRBV20-1 to TRBJ2-1, with D maybe TRBD2 (5 bases). Trimming shortened V by 3 bases and J by 5 bases, and 11 bases separated the two germline ends. The germline CDR1 and CDR2 sequences are DFQATT and SNEGSKA (reference sequence). CDR3 size: 13 residues. The CDR3 nucleotides read TGCAGTGCTAGTGCAGCGGCCGACAATGAGCAGTTCTTC. It translates to CSASAAADNEQFF.

The chain links TRBV2 to TRBJ1-5; 9 bases fit TRBD1. The germline V gene has CDR1 SNHLY and CDR2 FYNNEI. CDR3 size: 13 residues. V lost 4 bases, J lost 7 bases, and 2 bases stayed unmatched. The CDR3 nucleotides are TGTGCCAGCAGTGGGACAGGGGTCCAGCCCCAGCATTTT. This translates into CASSGTGVQPQHF.

In this sample, this clonotype turned up many times. V and J are TRBV7-3 and TRBJ1-1; D is unclear. V was clipped by 3 bases and J by 2 bases, with 7 bases between them. Germline V gene lookup returns CDR1 SGHTA and CDR2 FQGTGA. This CDR3 spans 13 amino acids. CDR3 sequence (DNA): TGTGCCAGCAGCTTTGGGATCAACACTGAAGCTTTCTTT. Translated, it gives CASSFGINTEAFF. The variable domain in full, completed from reference TRBV7-3 and TRBJ1-1, reads GAGVSQTPSNKVTEKGKYVELRCDPISGHTALYWYRQSLGQGPEFLIYFQGTGAADDSGLPNDRFFAVRPEGSVSTLKIQRTERGDSAVYLCASSFGINTEAFFGQGTRLTVV.